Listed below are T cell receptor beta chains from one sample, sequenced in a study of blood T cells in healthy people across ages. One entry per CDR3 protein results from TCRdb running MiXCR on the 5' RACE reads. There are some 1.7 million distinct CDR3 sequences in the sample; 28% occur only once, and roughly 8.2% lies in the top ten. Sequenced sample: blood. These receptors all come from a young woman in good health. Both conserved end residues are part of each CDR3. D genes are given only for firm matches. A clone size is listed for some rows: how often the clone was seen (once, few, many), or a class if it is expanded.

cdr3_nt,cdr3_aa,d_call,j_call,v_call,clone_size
TGTGCCAGTAGACCAACTAGGGAAGCCGGGGAGCTGTTTTTT,CASRPTREAGELFF,NA,TRBJ2-2,TRBV19,NA
TGTGCCAGCAGTCAACCGGGTAGCTATTACGAGCAGTACTTC,CASSQPGSYYEQYF,NA,TRBJ2-7,TRBV28,NA
TGTGCCAGCAGCCCCTATGGGGGTGTAACTAATGAAAAACTGTTTTTT,CASSPYGGVTNEKLFF,NA,TRBJ1-4,TRBV5-6,NA
TGCAGTGCTAGAGCGGGGGGAGGGGGCGAGCAGTACTTC,CSARAGGGGEQYF,NA,TRBJ2-7,TRBV20-1,few
TGCAGTGCTGTTCCCGGGACTAGTGTCAATGAGCAGTTCTTC,CSAVPGTSVNEQFF,TRBD2,TRBJ2-1,TRBV20-1,NA
TGCGCCAGCAGCCCAGTCCCTAGCGACTCCTACGAGCAGTACTTC,CASSPVPSDSYEQYF,NA,TRBJ2-7,TRBV4-1,many
TGTGCCAGCAGTTTCCGGGCACCCTACACTGAAGCTTTCTTT,CASSFRAPYTEAFF,NA,TRBJ1-1,TRBV28,NA
TGTGCCAGCAGTAACCCCCGGCTAGGGCTCTACGAGCAGTACTTC,CASSNPRLGLYEQYF,NA,TRBJ2-7,TRBV7-2,few
TGCGCCAGCAGCGGAGAGCGGGAGCAGTACTTC,CASSGEREQYF,NA,TRBJ2-7,TRBV5-1,NA
TGCGCCAGCAGCCGGGGACGAGATAACACCGGGGAGCTGTTTTTT,CASSRGRDNTGELFF,NA,TRBJ2-2,TRBV4-1,few
TGTGCCAGCAGTCCCGTGTGGGGGAACAATCAGCCCCAGCATTTT,CASSPVWGNNQPQHF,NA,TRBJ1-5,TRBV6-5,NA
TGTGCCAGCAGCTTTGACTTTAATGTAGTAGGGGCCAACAATGAGCAGTTCTTC,CASSFDFNVVGANNEQFF,NA,TRBJ2-1,TRBV5-5,NA
TGCGCCAGCAGCGTTGGGCTTGTACAGGGGTATTCACCCCTCCACTTT,CASSVGLVQGYSPLHF,TRBD1,TRBJ1-6,TRBV5-1,few
TGTGCCAGCGGGTACGGGACTCGCCTCAATGAGCAGTTCTTC,CASGYGTRLNEQFF,NA,TRBJ2-1,TRBV7-9,NA
TGTGCCAGCGACGCGGGACAGGGAGCGACCCAGTACTTC,CASDAGQGATQYF,TRBD1,TRBJ2-5,TRBV7-2,few
TGTGCCAGCAACTCAGCGGGCCCTTACAATGAGCAGTTCTTC,CASNSAGPYNEQFF,NA,TRBJ2-1,TRBV12-3/TRBV12-4,few
TGTGCCACCAGTACCGGGAGGGAGCAGTTCTTC,CATSTGREQFF,TRBD2,TRBJ2-1,TRBV24-1,NA
TGTGCCAGCGGGACCGAAGATACGCAGTATTTT,CASGTEDTQYF,NA,TRBJ2-3,TRBV25-1,NA
TGTGCCATCAGTGGCATGGGAGGGGGGATCACAGATACGCAGTATTTT,CAISGMGGGITDTQYF,NA,TRBJ2-3,TRBV10-3,few
TGTGCCACCAGTGATCCGACTAGCGGTGCGTACCAAGAGACCCAGTACTTC,CATSDPTSGAYQETQYF,TRBD2,TRBJ2-5,TRBV24-1,NA
TGCGCCAGCAGCCCGCAACAGGGTCCGAACACTGAAGCTTTCTTT,CASSPQQGPNTEAFF,NA,TRBJ1-1,TRBV4-1,NA
TGTGCCAGCAGTTTATCTTACGCTAACCATGGCTACACCTTC,CASSLSYANHGYTF,NA,TRBJ1-2,TRBV27,once
TGTGCCAGCAGTTCAGGACCAAGAGAGCAGTTCTTC,CASSSGPREQFF,NA,TRBJ2-1,TRBV27,few
TGTGCCAGCAGCCGGCAGGGGGTATCCAGGGGCGCTTCCTACGAGCAGTACTTC,CASSRQGVSRGASYEQYF,TRBD1,TRBJ2-7,TRBV14,few
TGTGCCAGCAGCCCCGGACCAACAGGGGAGACCCAGTACTTC,CASSPGPTGETQYF,NA,TRBJ2-5,TRBV7-8,few
TGTGCCAGCAGCCCACAGACTAGCGAAGAGGAGCAGTACTTC,CASSPQTSEEEQYF,TRBD2,TRBJ2-7,TRBV5-4,many
TGTGCCAGCAGCTTAGCCCCTGTGGGGAACGAGCAGTACTTC,CASSLAPVGNEQYF,NA,TRBJ2-7,TRBV7-6,many
TGTGCCTGGGGGCTGTATGAAAAACTGTTTTTT,CAWGLYEKLFF,NA,TRBJ1-4,TRBV30,NA
TGTGCCACCAGTGATGCAGGGGCAGGAGAGACCCAGTACTTC,CATSDAGAGETQYF,NA,TRBJ2-5,TRBV24-1,many
TGTGCCAGCAGTCCTGGACAGGGAAGCGAAGCTTTCTTT,CASSPGQGSEAFF,TRBD1,TRBJ1-1,TRBV6-6,once
TGTGCCAGCTCACCGATGGACAGCCGATTTGAAGCTTTCTTT,CASSPMDSRFEAFF,NA,TRBJ1-1,TRBV18,NA
TGTGCCACCAGCAGAGAGGTCAGCACCTCGGCCGAGCAGTTCTTC,CATSREVSTSAEQFF,NA,TRBJ2-1,TRBV15,NA
TGTGCCAGCAGTTACTCGAAGGGAGCGGGCTGCACCTTC,CASSYSKGAGCTF,NA,TRBJ1-2,TRBV6-2/TRBV6-3,NA